This T cell receptor beta chain was sequenced during a study of T cell responses to AZD1222 COVID-19 vaccine. The study's findings and limits: The donors showed a predominance of white British ancestry and of females, with possible underestimation of clonal diversity.

The CDR3 totals 12 residues. Germline CDR1 and CDR2: ENHRY and SYGVKD. The J segment lost 10 bases and the V segment lost 11 bases, leaving 9 bases of the junction unmatched. As regards this clone: Its target is not known.

The assay was immunoSEQ multiplex PCR, and TCRdb's table has in-frame clones only and misses some. The table lists around 120,000 clones, approximately 85% of them singletons. This receptor was identified in an adult in good health. The sequencing here drew on peripheral blood, taken on day 0 of AZD1222 vaccination. The chain uses TRBV10-3 and TRBJ1-5; the match to TRBD1 covers 9 bases. The CDR3 loop reads CASADRGGPQHF. The CDR3 DNA reads TGTGCCTCAGCGGACAGGGGAGGCCCCCAGCATTTT.